These 30 T cell receptor beta chains were sequenced from one sample in a study of T-cell reconstitution after alpha-beta-depleted transplantation in children. Unique molecular identifiers tagged the TCRbeta library. TCRdb used MiXCR to reprocess the PCR reads, holding one entry per CDR3 protein. The sample holds just over 950,000 distinct CDR3 sequences, under 30% seen once. The sequencing used PBMCs, mostly from graft donor cells, collected 360 days after TCRalphabeta/CD19-depleted stem cell transplant. These receptors came from a boy less than two years old who had a stem cell transplant for SCID, so the T cells may come from the graft donor.

Worth noting for this clonotype: At one boundary the junction diverges from the germline segment, which might be a read error. The chain links TRBV18 to TRBJ2-1; 13 bases align to TRBD2. CDR1 and CDR2 (germline): KGHSH, LQKENI. The CDR3 extends over 17 amino acids. The CDR3, as DNA: TGTGCCAGCTCCCCACTAGCGGGGGGGACCTCCTACAATGAGCAGTTCTTC. This codes for CASSPLAGGTSYNEQFF. Using reference TRBV18 and TRBJ2-1 for the parts outside the CDR3, the full variable domain is NAGVMQNPRHLVRRRGQEARLRCSPMKGHSHVYWYRQLPEEGLKFMVYLQKENIIDESGMPKERFSAEFPKEGPSILRIQQVVRGDSAAYFCASSPLAGGTSYNEQFFGPGTRLTVL.

The rearrangement joins TRBV5-1 to TRBJ2-5, with TRBD2 as a possible D gene (6 bases). CDR3 length: 15 residues. The V gene lost 4 bases and the J gene lost 5 bases, with 18 bases spanning the gap. Germline CDR1 and CDR2: SGHRS and YFSETQ. In DNA form, the CDR3 reads TGCGCCAGCAGCCTAACGGGACTGTCTACGGAGACCCAGTACTTC. Translated, it gives CASSLTGLSTETQYF.

The CDR3 DNA reads TGTGCCACCAGCAGAGATTACGAGAGGGGAGCGGAGACCCAGTACTTC. Translated, it gives CATSRDYERGAETQYF. The rearrangement joins TRBV15 to TRBJ2-5, with D perhaps assigned TRBD1 or TRBD2 (5 bases each). This CDR3 has 16 amino acids. Germline loops: CDR1 LNHNV, CDR2 YYDKDF (reference sequence). V lost 0 bases and J lost 5, with 16 bases in between.

This clonotype has only a few counts. The chain has TRBV6-5 and TRBJ2-3; D unresolved. The germline V and J ends were trimmed by 2 bases and 6 bases, with 15 bases remaining between them. Per germline, CDR1 MNHEY and CDR2 SVGAGI. The CDR3 length is 15 residues. The CDR3 DNA reads TGTGCCAGCAGTTACCCCGTCGGGTTTGAGGATACGCAGTATTTT. Amino acid sequence: CASSYPVGFEDTQYF.

V usage is TRBV19 and J usage is TRBJ2-7, with 8 bases identical to TRBD1. Losses at the gene ends were 5 bases for V and 2 bases for J; bases not matched to a gene: 8. The germline gives CDR1 LNHDA, CDR2 SQIVND (reference sequence). CDR3 size: 15 residues. CDR3 protein: CASSSRQGITYEQYF. CDR3 in DNA: TGTGCCAGTAGTTCCAGACAGGGGATCACCTACGAGCAGTACTTC.

The sample holds a few counts of this clonotype. CDR3 bases: TGTGCCAGCAACACAGCGGGGGCCGGTTACGAGCAGTACTTC. Its protein product is CASNTAGAGYEQYF. The gene calls are TRBV12-3 or TRBV12-4 and TRBJ2-7, with 8 bases matching TRBD2. V was pared by 7 bases and J by 4 bases, with 9 bases of the junction left unmatched. This CDR3 contains 14 residues.

The chain has TRBV7-2 and TRBJ2-3; 8 bases fit TRBD2. Trimming cost V 0 bases and J 6 bases; bases outside gene matches: 17. The CDR3 length is 19 residues. CDR1 and CDR2 from the germline V gene are SGHTA and FQGNSA. The chain's CDR3 is CASSLAAARGRTSLDTQYF. The CDR3 nucleotides are TGTGCCAGCAGCTTAGCGGCTGCCCGTGGGAGGACTAGCCTCGATACGCAGTATTTT.

This clonotype was detected only a few times. This chain uses TRBV7-6 with TRBJ2-7; D possibly matches TRBD1 or TRBD2 (5 bases each). CDR1 is SGHVS and CDR2 is FNYEAQ in the germline V gene. V dropped 1 base and J dropped 0 bases, with 10 bases sitting between them. The CDR3 extends over 15 amino acids. The CDR3 region is CASSLDEGYSYEQYF. The CDR3 DNA reads as TGTGCCAGCAGCTTAGATGAGGGGTACTCCTACGAGCAGTACTTC.

This clonotype showed up many times. V gene TRBV13 combines with J gene TRBJ2-7; perhaps TRBD1 as D (5 bases). The V and J ends lost 0 bases and 5 bases respectively, with 8 bases between them. Germline CDR1 reads PRHDT; CDR2 reads FYEKMQ (reference sequence). There are 13 residues in the CDR3. CDR3 in amino acids: CASSLGGADEQYF. As DNA, the CDR3 is TGTGCCAGCAGCTTAGGAGGGGCCGACGAGCAGTACTTC. Full variable domain (missing parts from reference TRBV13 and TRBJ2-7): AAGVIQSPRHLIKEKRETATLKCYPIPRHDTVYWYQQGPGQDPQFLISFYEKMQSDKGSIPDRFSAQQFSDYHSELNMSSLELGDSALYFCASSLGGADEQYFGPGTRLTVT.

This clonotype came up many times. The rearrangement links TRBV5-6 to TRBJ2-1, with a weak D call TRBD2 (6 bases). The V end was cut by 2 bases, the J end by 2 bases, with 14 bases between. CDR3 length: 16 amino acids. CDR1 and CDR2 from the germline V gene are SGHDT and YYEEEE. The CDR3 reads CASSFFPGLTYNEQFF. The CDR3 DNA reads as TGTGCCAGCAGCTTCTTTCCGGGACTCACCTACAATGAGCAGTTCTTC.

This clonotype has a handful of counts. V and J are TRBV6-1 and TRBJ2-2; 8 nucleotides match TRBD1. V shed 7 bases and J 3 bases; nucleotides not matched to a gene: 4. Germline CDR1 MNHNS, CDR2 SASEGT. The CDR3 runs to 14 residues. In DNA form, the CDR3 reads TGTGCCAGCAATGGGACAGGTGACACCGGGGAGCTGTTTTTT. Translated, it gives CASNGTGDTGELFF.

The gene calls are TRBV7-3 and TRBJ2-3; TRBD2 is a possible D gene (6 bases). Germline CDR1 and CDR2: SGHTA and FQGTGA. Trimming removed 5 bases at V and 2 bases at J, with 14 bases between. The CDR3 loop spans 15 amino acids. The DNA for the CDR3 is TGTGCCAGCAGCCAGTTCCGGGGGACCACAGATACGCAGTATTTT. Translating it yields CASSQFRGTTDTQYF.

This sequence joins TRBV12-5 and TRBJ1-1; TRBD1 might be the D (6 bases). The germline gives CDR1 LGHNT, CDR2 FRNRAP. The CDR3 totals 19 residues. The V end was cut by 3 bases, the J end by 10 bases, with 33 bases between. The CDR3 is CASGFGTSSPTRIQKRAFF. The CDR3 nucleotides are TGTGCTAGTGGTTTTGGGACAAGCTCACCCACCCGCATTCAGAAGAGAGCTTTCTTT.

The CDR3 nucleotides are TGTGCCAGCATCTCCCGGGGGCCATCCTCCTACGAGCAGTACTTC. Its protein product is CASISRGPSSYEQYF. This chain uses TRBV28 with TRBJ2-7; either TRBD1 or TRBD2 may fit D (6 bases each). V lost 7 bases and J 0 bases, leaving 16 bases between the germline ends. The germline CDR1 and CDR2 sequences are MDHEN and SYDVKM. The CDR3 covers 15 residues.

In its sample, this clonotype was seen once. The chain couples TRBV15 to TRBJ2-7; no firm D call. Trimming took 5 bases from V and 0 from J, leaving 8 bases between them. The V gene's germline CDR1 is LNHNV and CDR2 YYDKDF (reference sequence). The length of the CDR3 is 13 residues. The CDR3, as DNA: TGTGCCACCAGCTCTGGGGTCTCCTACGAGCAGTACTTC. This translates into CATSSGVSYEQYF. Variable domain in full (rest from reference TRBV15 and TRBJ2-7): DAMVIQNPRYQVTQFGKPVTLSCSQTLNHNVMYWYQQKSSQAPKLLFHYYDKDFNNEADTPDNFQSRRPNTSFCFLDIRSPGLGDTAMYLCATSSGVSYEQYFGPGTRLTVT.

The chain joins TRBV20-1 to TRBJ2-2; 7 bases agree with TRBD1. With 5 bases clipped from V and 7 bases from J, the junction kept 13 bases outside the gene matches. Germline CDR1 and CDR2: DFQATT and SNEGSKA (reference sequence). This CDR3 is built from 15 residues. Here the CDR3 DNA reads TGCAGTGCTGCGACCACCGGGACAGTAATCGGGGAGCTGTTTTTT. Its protein is CSAATTGTVIGELFF.

In its sample, this clonotype was seen a few times. The chain joins TRBV20-1 to TRBJ1-4, with 7 bases fitting TRBD1. Looked up from germline, CDR1 is DFQATT and CDR2 is SNEGSKA (reference sequence). The CDR3 has 18 amino acids. V lost 1 base and J lost 2; bases outside the gene matches: 13. CDR3 sequence: CSARVYRGRGGTNEKLFF. The CDR3 region has the DNA TGCAGTGCTAGAGTTTACAGGGGTAGGGGTGGCACTAATGAAAAACTGTTTTTT.

The CDR3, as DNA: TGTGCCATCAGTGAATCCTGGGGGAACCAGTTCTTC. Encoded protein: CAISESWGNQFF. J is TRBJ2-1 and V is TRBV10-3; tentatively, D is TRBD1 or TRBD2 (5 bases each). This CDR3 is 12 amino acids long. The germline V gene has CDR1 ENHRY and CDR2 SYGVKD. The germline V and J ends were trimmed by 3 bases and 13 bases, with 13 bases remaining between them.

This clonotype came up a few times. The CDR3: CATKPTGVDGYTF. The CDR3 bases are TGTGCCACCAAACCGACAGGGGTGGATGGCTACACCTTC. This chain connects TRBV19 to TRBJ1-2; 8 positions match TRBD1. Germline trimming cut 10 bases from V and 6 bases from J; bases unmatched to any gene: 10. The germline V gene has CDR1 LNHDA and CDR2 SQIVND (reference sequence). This CDR3 has 13 amino acids.

The genes are TRBV4-1 and TRBJ1-4; 8 positions match TRBD1. V shed 5 bases and J 0 bases; nucleotides not matched to a gene: 5. This CDR3 is 16 amino acids long. Per the germline V gene, CDR1 is MGHRA and CDR2 is YSYEKL. DNA of the CDR3: TGCGCCAGCAGCAAGATCAGGGGGCCAACTAATGAAAAACTGTTTTTT. Protein sequence: CASSKIRGPTNEKLFF.

In this sample, this clonotype turned up a few times. V gene TRBV29-1 combines with J gene TRBJ2-1; 9 nucleotides line up with TRBD1. Germline V gene sequence: CDR1 SQVTM, CDR2 ANQGSEA. The CDR3 runs 18 residues. After removal of 6 bases from V and 4 bases from J, the junction contained 19 bases not matched to a gene. The CDR3 is CSVAGTGPDNWMYNEQFF. The CDR3 DNA sequence: TGCAGCGTCGCCGGGACAGGGCCAGATAATTGGATGTACAATGAGCAGTTCTTC.

V gene TRBV12-3 or TRBV12-4 combines with J gene TRBJ1-4, with D hard to call. V lost 7 bases and J 0 bases, leaving 9 bases between the germline ends. The CDR3 consists of 14 residues. The CDR3 DNA is TGTGCCAGCAAAGGCTTTACAACTAATGAAAAACTGTTTTTT. Its translation: CASKGFTTNEKLFF.

This clonotype appeared a few times. The V gene is TRBV7-6, the J gene TRBJ2-1; no reliable D call. V was pared by 1 base and J by 4 bases, with 14 bases between. The germline V gene encodes CDR1 SGHVS and CDR2 FNYEAQ. This CDR3 has 16 amino acids. CDR3 nucleotides: TGTGCCAGCAGCTTAGATGGCCACCTCCGTTACAATGAGCAGTTCTTC. Encoded protein: CASSLDGHLRYNEQFF.

This clonotype was counted only a few times. V and J are TRBV7-2 and TRBJ2-5, with 10 bases lining up with TRBD2. CDR1 and CDR2 (germline): SGHTA, FQGNSA. The CDR3 totals 14 residues. With V trimmed by 5 bases and J by 5 bases, 5 bases remained unmatched. CDR3 in amino acids: CASSVGTSEETQYF. DNA of the CDR3: TGTGCCAGCAGCGTTGGGACTAGCGAGGAGACCCAGTACTTC.

The chain couples TRBV9 to TRBJ1-1; D might be TRBD1 (6 bases). V lost 0 bases and J 1 base, leaving 7 bases between the germline ends. This CDR3 is 14 amino acids long. Germline CDR1 reads SGDLS; CDR2 reads YYNGEE. Here the CDR3 DNA reads TGTGCCAGCAGCGTAGCAGGGGCGAACACTGAAGCTTTCTTT. This sequence encodes CASSVAGANTEAFF.

This chain links TRBV9 with TRBJ1-2, with D hard to call. The CDR3 length is 11 residues. The germline V and J ends were trimmed by 5 bases and 2 bases, with 4 bases remaining between them. Germline V lookup: CDR1 SGDLS, CDR2 YYNGEE. CDR3 loop: CASRNNYGYTF. The CDR3 DNA reads TGTGCCAGCAGGAACAACTATGGCTACACCTTC.

This clonotype was seen more than once but under ten times. The V call is TRBV5-1, the J call TRBJ2-2, with unresolved D. Germline V gives CDR1 SGHRS, CDR2 YFSETQ. With 1 base removed from V and 3 bases from J, the gap between germline ends came to 13 bases. The CDR3 sequence is 16 residues long. CDR3 residues: CASSLTTQSDTGELFF. CDR3 nucleotides: TGCGCCAGCAGCTTGACAACCCAGTCCGACACCGGGGAGCTGTTTTTT.

V and J are TRBV20-1 and TRBJ2-7; D unclear. Germline CDR1 is DFQATT and CDR2 is SNEGSKA (reference sequence). With 1 base removed from V and 3 bases from J, the gap between germline ends came to 19 bases. This CDR3 comprises 16 residues. CDR3 DNA sequence: TGCAGTGCTAGAGGGTCCTTCGGCAGGCTGATCTACGAGCAGTACTTC. Translation: CSARGSFGRLIYEQYF.

The V call is TRBV3-1, the J call TRBJ2-7; no firm D call. Germline V gene data show CDR1 as LGHDT and CDR2 as YNNKEL (reference sequence). CDR3 length equals 11 residues. V lost 3 bases, J lost 6 bases, and 6 bases lay in between. CDR3 coding DNA: TGTGCCAGCAGCCATTCACGCGAGCAGTACTTC. The encoded protein is CASSHSREQYF.

V gene TRBV3-1 combines with J gene TRBJ2-1, with D tentatively TRBD1 (6 bases). V lost 1 base, J lost 5 bases, and 15 bases lay in between. The length of the CDR3 is 16 residues. Germline CDR1 reads LGHDT; CDR2 reads YNNKEL (reference sequence). The DNA of the CDR3 is TGTGCCAGCAGCCAAGTAGGAACAGGGACCGACAATGAGCAGTTCTTC. This gives the protein CASSQVGTGTDNEQFF.